This T cell receptor beta chain was retrieved from a study of cytomegalovirus exposure and HLA in healthy donors. Study-level results: A few chains linked to CMV were shown in vitro to be specific for CMV antigens.

PCR used 60 Vbeta primers and 13 Jbeta primers. Data came from immunoSEQ multiplex PCR; TCRdb stores just in-frame clones and leaves some out. Seen here are around 170,000 clones, roughly 80% observed once, and the top ten hold more than 6%. In regard to this clone: Its antigen is currently unknown.

Germline values: CDR1 MNHEY, CDR2 SVGAGI. This CDR3 has 15 amino acids. The receptor was isolated from a man aged 35 to 55 in good health and CMV-seropositive. The chain recombines TRBV6-5 with TRBJ2-5; 7 nucleotides align to TRBD2. The J call may be wrong; the DNA end is better matched by TRBJ2-7. What was sequenced was PBMCs. CDR3 sequence reads: CASSYVGRGGYEQYF. CDR3 sequence (DNA): TGTGCCAGCAGTTACGTCGGACGGGGAGGGTACGAGCAGTACTTC.